The 28 T cell receptor beta chains listed next were all sequenced from one sample in a study of T cell changes during pregnancy in multiple sclerosis. TCRdb's copy holds only in-frame clones and misses some; the assay was immunoSEQ multiplex PCR. The sample records about 79,000 clones, approximately 90% being singletons. The material sequenced was CD4+ T cells from peripheral blood mononuclear cells, taken in the second trimester of pregnancy. All receptors come from a female donor with multiple sclerosis, enrolled in a pregnancy study.

The chain's CDR3 is CASSAQPTGWGNTIYF. The CDR3 DNA sequence: TGTGCCAGCAGCGCCCAACCCACAGGGTGGGGAAACACCATATATTTT. The chain links TRBV9 to TRBJ1-3; tentatively, D is TRBD1 (6 bases). Deletions cut 3 bases from V and 4 bases from J, with 17 bases between. The CDR3 is made up of 16 amino acids. Per the germline V gene, CDR1 is SGDLS and CDR2 is YYNGEE.

This chain uses TRBV6-5 with TRBJ2-5, with TRBD1 matching 7 bases. Trimming took 5 bases from V and 1 from J; bases not matched to a gene: 7. CDR1 is MNHEY, CDR2 SVGAGI, per germline. The CDR3 contains 15 residues. The CDR3 DNA sequence: TGTGCCAGCAGTAGATTGACAGGGCCCCAAGAGACCCAGTACTTC. This gives the protein CASSRLTGPQETQYF.

The genes are TRBV6-6 and TRBJ2-5, with D perhaps matching TRBD1 (5 bases). V was shortened by 2 bases and J by 4 bases, with 17 bases between the two germline ends. The CDR3 runs 16 residues. Looked up from germline, CDR1 is MNHNY and CDR2 is SVGAGI (reference sequence). The CDR3 sequence is CASSYPTGPSGETQYF. The CDR3 DNA is TGTGCCAGCAGTTACCCCACAGGACCATCTGGAGAGACCCAGTACTTC.

The chain combines TRBV6-1 with TRBJ1-6, with TRBD1 matching over 8 bases. Germline V gene sequence: CDR1 MNHNS, CDR2 SASEGT. J lost 9 bases, V lost 2 bases, and 12 bases had no gene match. This CDR3 spans 17 amino acids. CDR3 sequence: CASSEIFHRGFRSPLHF. The CDR3 coding sequence is TGTGCCAGCAGTGAAATTTTTCACAGGGGGTTCCGTTCACCCCTCCACTTT.

The chain links TRBV7-2 to TRBJ2-7; D is unresolved. CDR1 and CDR2 (germline): SGHTA, FQGNSA. This CDR3 comprises 15 residues. V was cut by 1 base and J by 1 base, with 11 bases left in between. The CDR3 protein is CASSLEAGRSYEQYF. The CDR3, as DNA: TGTGCCAGCAGCTTAGAGGCAGGAAGATCCTACGAGCAGTACTTC.

This chain joins TRBV28 and TRBJ2-2; 7 bases map to TRBD2. V dropped 7 bases and J dropped 6; count of bases not matched to a gene: 11. Germline CDR1 MDHEN, CDR2 SYDVKM. The CDR3 covers 15 residues. CDR3 sequence: CASTAGGSGSGELFF. In nucleotides, the CDR3 is TGTGCCAGCACTGCGGGCGGGAGTGGATCCGGGGAGCTGTTTTTT.

The chain is built from TRBV9 and TRBJ2-1; the match to TRBD2 covers 7 bases. The V gene's germline CDR1 is SGDLS and CDR2 YYNGEE. V shed 0 bases and J 2 bases; nucleotides not matched to a gene: 8. This CDR3 is built from 17 residues. The CDR3 sequence: CASSVAPAGRTYNEQFF. DNA for the CDR3: TGTGCCAGCAGCGTAGCTCCAGCGGGACGGACCTACAATGAGCAGTTCTTC.

The rearrangement joins TRBV15 to TRBJ2-7; D remains ambiguous. This CDR3 is 14 amino acids long. The V end was cut by 3 bases, the J end by 1 base, with 10 bases between. Germline CDR1 is LNHNV and CDR2 is YYDKDF (reference sequence). The CDR3 loop is CATSSGRLSYEQYF. The CDR3 DNA is TGTGCCACCAGCAGTGGCCGATTATCCTACGAGCAGTACTTC.

V gene TRBV2 combines with J gene TRBJ2-5; a possible D gene is TRBD1 (5 bases). CDR3 length: 15 amino acids. Trimming cost V 3 bases and J 5 bases, with 16 bases left between them. Germline values: CDR1 SNHLY, CDR2 FYNNEI. The CDR3 sequence is CASSETVWPGETQYF. The CDR3 DNA follows: TGTGCCAGCAGTGAGACAGTATGGCCCGGGGAGACCCAGTACTTC.

This chain links TRBV5-8 with TRBJ2-7, with 9 bases lining up with TRBD1. After removal of 4 bases from V and 6 bases from J, the junction contained 11 bases not matched to a gene. Germline-derived CDR1 and CDR2 are SGHTS and YDEGEE. The CDR3 spans 15 residues. DNA of the CDR3: TGTGCCAGCAGCCTGGGGGGACAGGGAATGGGCGAGCAGTACTTC. Translating it yields CASSLGGQGMGEQYF.

The V gene is TRBV5-4, the J gene TRBJ2-1; TRBD2 agrees at 11 bases. The germline CDR1 and CDR2 sequences are SGHNT and YYREEE (reference sequence). The CDR3 has 14 amino acids. Losses at the gene ends were 1 base for V and 8 bases for J; bases not matched to a gene: 2. CDR3 bases: TGTGCCAGCAGCTTGCCTAGCGGGGGGCATGAGCAGTTCTTC. It is translated as CASSLPSGGHEQFF.

The chain joins TRBV7-8 to TRBJ2-1, with 16 bases matching TRBD2. The CDR3 sequence is 17 residues long. Germline values: CDR1 SGHVS, CDR2 FQNEAQ. Trimming at V came to 10 bases and at J to 3 bases, leaving 9 bases not matched to a gene. The CDR3 DNA reads as TGTGCCACGTACGCCGGGACTAGCGGGAGGGACTACAATGAGCAGTTCTTC. It yields the protein CATYAGTSGRDYNEQFF.

The table lists this clone with a few counts. This chain uses TRBV19 with TRBJ1-2, with D perhaps TRBD1 (6 bases). V lost 7 bases to trimming and J lost 6 bases, with 15 bases between them. This CDR3 has 13 amino acids. The germline V gene has CDR1 LNHDA and CDR2 SQIVND (reference sequence). CDR3 in DNA: TGTGCCAGTAAAAACCCAGGGGATAATGGCTACACCTTC. Translating gives CASKNPGDNGYTF.

J is TRBJ2-7 and V is TRBV5-4; D is ambiguous. This CDR3 is built from 14 residues. The V gene lost 1 base and the J gene lost 2 bases, with 10 bases spanning the gap. The germline gives CDR1 SGHNT, CDR2 YYREEE (reference sequence). CDR3 DNA: TGTGCCAGCAGCTTGTTAGTCGGAGCCTACGAGCAGTACTTC. Translating it yields CASSLLVGAYEQYF.

This chain joins TRBV7-9 and TRBJ1-5; the D gene is possibly TRBD1 (5 bases). V was trimmed by 5 bases and J by 2 bases, leaving 13 bases between them. The CDR3 has 15 amino acids. Germline V gives CDR1 SEHNR, CDR2 FQNEAQ (reference sequence). The CDR3 DNA follows: TGTGCCAGCAGCCACGACAGACTAGGCAATCAGCCCCAGCATTTT. Translation: CASSHDRLGNQPQHF.

This sequence joins TRBV6-1 and TRBJ2-7; no clear D gene. Trimming removed 5 bases from V and 1 base from J, with 12 bases in between. Germline V CDR1 and CDR2: MNHNS, SASEGT. The CDR3 is 14 amino acids. CDR3 residues: CASSNSFFSYEQYF. In nucleotides, the CDR3 is TGTGCCAGCAGTAACAGTTTCTTTTCCTACGAGCAGTACTTC.

CDR3 bases: TGTGCCAGCAGCCCGAGGGACGGGAGATACACTGAAGCTTTCTTT. As protein: CASSPRDGRYTEAFF. The gene calls are TRBV9 and TRBJ1-1; TRBD1 might be the D (5 bases). V was clipped by 4 bases and J by 3 bases, with 16 bases between them. This CDR3 comprises 15 residues. Germline CDR1 and CDR2: SGDLS and YYNGEE.

The J gene is TRBJ2-3, the V gene TRBV7-2; a possible D gene is TRBD1 (5 bases). Germline CDR1 reads SGHTA; CDR2 reads FQGNSA. This CDR3 has 13 residues. With 4 bases removed from V and 7 bases from J, the gap between germline ends came to 12 bases. The CDR3 DNA is TGTGCCAGCAGCTCTAATGACAGAAATACGCAGTATTTT. Its translation: CASSSNDRNTQYF.

This chain joins TRBV6-1 and TRBJ1-1, with D maybe TRBD1 (6 bases). The CDR3 loop spans 13 amino acids. Trimming removed 2 bases from V and 10 bases from J, with 14 bases in between. Germline V gene sequence: CDR1 MNHNS, CDR2 SASEGT. CDR3 in DNA: TGTGCCAGCAGTGAAAACCCTTGGGGGCTAGCTTTCTTT. It codes for CASSENPWGLAFF.

This clone was detected only once. The chain carries TRBV7-2 and TRBJ2-4; D unclear. V lost 7 bases and J lost 1, with 11 bases in between. This CDR3 contains 14 residues. Germline CDR1 SGHTA, CDR2 FQGNSA. The CDR3 loop is CASTRSGAKNIQYF. The CDR3 nucleotides read TGTGCCAGCACCAGAAGTGGTGCCAAAAACATTCAGTACTTC.

This clone came up once. The V call is TRBV6-5, the J call TRBJ1-6, with D tentatively TRBD1 (6 bases). The CDR3 extends over 16 amino acids. Per germline, CDR1 MNHEY and CDR2 SVGAGI. The V end lost 0 bases, the J end lost 7 bases, and 13 bases lay between the germline ends. CDR3 region: CASSYSFLDRNSPLHF. CDR3 coding DNA: TGTGCCAGCAGTTACTCCTTCCTTGACAGGAATTCACCCCTCCACTTT.

The chain is built from TRBV19 and TRBJ2-5, with unresolved D. The CDR3 is made up of 15 amino acids. The ends were cut back, 3 bases at V and 3 bases at J, with 14 bases in the middle. The V gene's germline CDR1 is LNHDA and CDR2 SQIVND (reference sequence). The CDR3 nucleotides are TGTGCCAGTAGTATTTTAACAAGTGGTAAAGAGACCCAGTACTTC. Residues: CASSILTSGKETQYF. Filled out from reference TRBV19 and TRBJ2-5, the complete variable domain reads DGGITQSPKYLFRKEGQNVTLSCEQNLNHDAMYWYRQDPGQGLRLIYYSQIVNDFQKGDIAEGYSVSREKKESFPLTVTSAQKNPTAFYLCASSILTSGKETQYFGPGTRLLVL.

The chain uses TRBV6-1 and TRBJ2-3; tentatively, D is TRBD1 (5 bases). Looked up from germline, CDR1 is MNHNS and CDR2 is SASEGT. The CDR3 is made up of 12 amino acids. V was clipped by 3 bases and J by 4 bases, with 5 bases between them. In DNA form, the CDR3 reads TGTGCCAGCAGTGAGGGGCCAGATACGCAGTATTTT. It codes for CASSEGPDTQYF.

The table lists this clone with a few counts. This sequence joins TRBV7-8 and TRBJ2-7; 12 bases align to TRBD2. The trim removed 1 base at V and 7 bases at J, leaving 2 bases unmatched. The CDR3 contains 14 residues. Germline V gene sequence: CDR1 SGHVS, CDR2 FQNEAQ. The CDR3 region is CASSLGTSGKEQYF. DNA for the CDR3: TGTGCCAGCAGCTTAGGGACTAGCGGGAAGGAGCAGTACTTC.

This clone was observed a single time. The chain is built from TRBV23-1 and TRBJ1-5; no definite D call. TRBV23-1 is filed as an ORF, its function uncertain. Trimming took 9 bases from V and 5 from J, leaving 11 bases between them. The CDR3 extends over 12 amino acids. The CDR3, as DNA: TGCGCCAGTTTTTCATTTGATCAGCCCCAGCATTTT. Protein: CASFSFDQPQHF.

The chain joins TRBV5-5 to TRBJ2-7; the D gene is possibly TRBD2 (5 bases). The germline V gene has CDR1 SGHKS and CDR2 YYEKEE (reference sequence). Trimming removed 0 bases at V and 2 bases at J, with 12 bases between. The CDR3 is 15 residues long. The DNA of the CDR3 is TGTGCCAGCAGCTTGGCACCGACTATAACCTACGAGCAGTACTTC. It yields the protein CASSLAPTITYEQYF.

The chain combines TRBV21-1 with TRBJ2-2; TRBD1, the table's D call, was not compared with the DNA. TRBV21-1 is given as a pseudogene. The CDR3 length is 15 residues. The CDR3: CGGGTGSPNTGELFF. The CDR3 nucleotides read TGTGGAGGGGGGACAGGCTCTCCGAACACCGGGGAGCTGTTTTTT.

In its sample, this clone was seen once. This chain links TRBV5-1 with TRBJ2-1; 7 nucleotides agree with TRBD1. V was pared by 4 bases and J by 1 base, with 5 bases of the junction left unmatched. Germline-derived CDR1 and CDR2 are SGHRS and YFSETQ. The CDR3 is 15 amino acids. The CDR3 DNA reads TGCGCCAGCAGCACGGGACAGTCATCCTACAATGAGCAGTTCTTC. It yields the protein CASSTGQSSYNEQFF.